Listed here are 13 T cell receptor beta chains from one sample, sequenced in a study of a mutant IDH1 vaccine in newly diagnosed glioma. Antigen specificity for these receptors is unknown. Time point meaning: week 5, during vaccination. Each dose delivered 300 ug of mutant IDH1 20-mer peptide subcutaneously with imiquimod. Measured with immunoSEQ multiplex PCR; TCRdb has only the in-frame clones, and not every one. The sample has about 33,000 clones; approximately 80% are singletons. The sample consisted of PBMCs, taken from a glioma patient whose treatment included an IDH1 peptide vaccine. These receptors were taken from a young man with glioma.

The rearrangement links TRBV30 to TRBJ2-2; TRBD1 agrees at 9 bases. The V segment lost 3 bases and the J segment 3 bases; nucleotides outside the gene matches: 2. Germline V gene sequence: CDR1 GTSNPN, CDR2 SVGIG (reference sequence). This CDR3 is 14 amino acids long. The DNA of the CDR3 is TGTGCCTGGAGGACAGGGGGGGACACCGGGGAGCTGTTTTTT. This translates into CAWRTGGDTGELFF. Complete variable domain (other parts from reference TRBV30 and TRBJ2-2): SQTIHQWPATLVQPVGSPLSLECTVEGTSNPNLYWYRQAAGRGLQLLFYSVGIGQISSEVPQNLSASRPQDRQFILSSKKLLLSDSGFYLCAWRTGGDTGELFFGEGSRLTVL.

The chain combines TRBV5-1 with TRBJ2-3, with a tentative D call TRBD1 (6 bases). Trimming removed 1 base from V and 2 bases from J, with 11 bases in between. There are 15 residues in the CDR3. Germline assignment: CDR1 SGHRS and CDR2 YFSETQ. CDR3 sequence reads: CASSLSSGATDTQYF. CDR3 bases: TGCGCCAGCAGCTTGTCATCAGGGGCCACAGATACGCAGTATTTT.

The CDR3 DNA reads as TGTGCCTGGAGTGTAGGTCAGTACTACGAGCAGTACTTC. Translation: CAWSVGQYYEQYF. The V and J genes are TRBV30 and TRBJ2-7; D is uncertain. The CDR3 is made up of 13 amino acids. Per the germline V gene, CDR1 is GTSNPN and CDR2 is SVGIG (reference sequence). Trimming cost V 0 bases and J 3 bases, with 9 bases left between them.

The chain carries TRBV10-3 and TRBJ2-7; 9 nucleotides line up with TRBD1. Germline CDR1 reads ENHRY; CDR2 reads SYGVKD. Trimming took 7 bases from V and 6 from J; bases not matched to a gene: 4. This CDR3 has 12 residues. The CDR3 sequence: CAIMDRGSEQYF. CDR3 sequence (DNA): TGTGCCATCATGGACAGGGGCTCCGAGCAGTACTTC.

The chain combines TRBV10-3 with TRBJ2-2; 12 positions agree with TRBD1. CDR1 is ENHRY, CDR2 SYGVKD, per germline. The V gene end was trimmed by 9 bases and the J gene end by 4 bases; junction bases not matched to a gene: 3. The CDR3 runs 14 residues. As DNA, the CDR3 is TGTGCCATTAGGGACAGGGGGCCCACCGGGGAGCTGTTTTTT. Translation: CAIRDRGPTGELFF.

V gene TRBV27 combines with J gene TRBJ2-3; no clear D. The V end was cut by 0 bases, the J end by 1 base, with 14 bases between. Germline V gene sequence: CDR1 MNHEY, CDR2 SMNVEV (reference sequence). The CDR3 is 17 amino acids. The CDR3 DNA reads TGTGCCAGCAGTTTATCGAGGTCAACTCTCGGCACAGATACGCAGTATTTT. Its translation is CASSLSRSTLGTDTQYF.

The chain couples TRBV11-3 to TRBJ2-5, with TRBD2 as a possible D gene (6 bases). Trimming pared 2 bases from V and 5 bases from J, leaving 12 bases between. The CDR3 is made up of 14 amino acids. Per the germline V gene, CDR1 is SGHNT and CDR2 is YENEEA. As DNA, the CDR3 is TGTGCCAGCAGCTTACGGGGGACGCGGGAGACCCAGTACTTC. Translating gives CASSLRGTRETQYF.

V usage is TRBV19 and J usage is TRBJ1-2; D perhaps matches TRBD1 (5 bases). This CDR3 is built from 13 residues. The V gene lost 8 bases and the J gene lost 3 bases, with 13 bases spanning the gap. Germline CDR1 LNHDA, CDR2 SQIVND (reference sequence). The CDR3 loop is CASEGREDYGYTF. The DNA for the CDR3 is TGTGCCAGTGAGGGCAGGGAAGACTATGGCTACACCTTC.

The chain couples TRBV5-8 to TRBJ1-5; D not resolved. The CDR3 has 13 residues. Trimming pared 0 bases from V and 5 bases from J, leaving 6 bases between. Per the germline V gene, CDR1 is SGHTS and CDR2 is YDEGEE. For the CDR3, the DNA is TGTGCCAGCAGCTTGGCGGGAGATCAGCCCCAGCATTTT. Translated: CASSLAGDQPQHF.

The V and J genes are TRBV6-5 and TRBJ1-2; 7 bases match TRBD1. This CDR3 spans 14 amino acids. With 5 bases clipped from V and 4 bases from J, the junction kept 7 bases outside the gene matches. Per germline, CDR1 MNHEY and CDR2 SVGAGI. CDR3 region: CASSERQGVYGYTF. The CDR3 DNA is TGTGCCAGCAGTGAACGACAGGGCGTCTATGGCTACACCTTC.

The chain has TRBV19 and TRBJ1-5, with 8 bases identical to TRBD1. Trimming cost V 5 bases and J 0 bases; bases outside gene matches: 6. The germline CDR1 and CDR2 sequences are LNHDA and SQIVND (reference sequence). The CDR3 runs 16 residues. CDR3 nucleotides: TGTGCCAGTAGTGGAATTCAGGGGGCTAGCAATCAGCCCCAGCATTTT. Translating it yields CASSGIQGASNQPQHF.

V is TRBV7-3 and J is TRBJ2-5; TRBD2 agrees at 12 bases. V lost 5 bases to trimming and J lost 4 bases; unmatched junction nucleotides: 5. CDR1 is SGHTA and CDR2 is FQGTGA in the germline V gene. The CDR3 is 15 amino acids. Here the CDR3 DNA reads TGTGCCAGCAGCCCCGGACTAGCGGGACGAGAGACCCAGTACTTC. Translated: CASSPGLAGRETQYF.

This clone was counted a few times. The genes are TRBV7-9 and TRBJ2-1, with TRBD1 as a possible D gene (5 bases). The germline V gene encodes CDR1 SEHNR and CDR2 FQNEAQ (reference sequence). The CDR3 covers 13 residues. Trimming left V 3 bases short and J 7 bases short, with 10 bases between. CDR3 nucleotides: TGTGCCAGCAGCTTCCAGGGAACGAATGAGCAGTTCTTC. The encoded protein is CASSFQGTNEQFF.